The 18 T cell receptor beta chains presented below share a single source sample, sequenced in a study of blood T cell repertoires in COVID-19. Data came from immunoSEQ multiplex PCR; TCRdb stores just in-frame clones and leaves some out. The sample lists about 130,000 clones, around 88% occurring once. The sequenced sample consisted of peripheral blood. The source of these receptors is a woman in her fifties or sixties who had recovered from COVID-19.

J is TRBJ2-1 and V is TRBV11-3, with 12 bases identical to TRBD2. Germline trimming cut 4 bases from V and 0 bases from J; bases unmatched to any gene: 13. The V gene's germline CDR1 is SGHNT and CDR2 YENEEA. The CDR3 extends over 20 amino acids. CDR3 sequence (DNA): TGTGCCAGCAGCTCCCCGGGGGGCCTAGCGGGAGGGAGCTCCTACAATGAGCAGTTCTTC. As protein: CASSSPGGLAGGSSYNEQFF.

CDR3 in DNA: TGTGCCAGTAGTAGGGACAGGGCCTACGAGCAGTACTTC. This codes for CASSRDRAYEQYF. The V gene is TRBV19, the J gene TRBJ2-7; 9 bases agree with TRBD1. In germline, CDR1 is LNHDA, CDR2 SQIVND (reference sequence). This CDR3 is 13 amino acids long. J lost 2 bases, V lost 4 bases, and 0 bases had no gene match.

This sequence joins TRBV18 and TRBJ1-6; 8 nucleotides agree with TRBD1. With 8 bases clipped from V and 13 bases from J, the junction kept 16 bases outside the gene matches. The CDR3 extends over 15 amino acids. Germline CDR1 is KGHSH and CDR2 is LQKENI. The CDR3 spells CASTFGQGDISPLHF. CDR3 nucleotide sequence: TGTGCCAGCACCTTCGGACAGGGCGACATTTCGCCCCTCCACTTT.

The chain joins TRBV3-1 (or the pseudogene TRBV3-2) to TRBJ2-3; maybe TRBD1 (5 bases). Trimming took off 4 bases at V and 5 bases at J, with 13 bases between the two ends. CDR3 size: 14 residues. Germline CDR1 LGHDT, CDR2 YNNKEL (reference sequence). For the CDR3, the DNA is TGTGCCAGCAGCCCCAGGGTAGGTGGAGATACGCAGTATTTT. Translating gives CASSPRVGGDTQYF.

The chain recombines TRBV30 with TRBJ1-1; D is ambiguous. The germline V gene encodes CDR1 GTSNPN and CDR2 SVGIG (reference sequence). Trimming took 0 bases from V and 3 from J, leaving 5 bases between them. The CDR3 sequence is 12 residues long. For the CDR3, the DNA is TGTGCCTGGAGTGTACGGGACACTGAAGCTTTCTTT. Its translation is CAWSVRDTEAFF.

CDR3 nucleotide sequence: TGTGCCAGCAGCCAAGTGACAGGGGCGACTGGCTACACCTTC. This codes for CASSQVTGATGYTF. The V and J genes are TRBV11-2 and TRBJ1-2; TRBD1 matches 8 bases. Germline CDR1 reads SGHAT; CDR2 reads FQNNGV. CDR3 length: 14 residues. V shed 5 bases and J 7 bases; nucleotides not matched to a gene: 9.

The chain links TRBV19 to TRBJ1-2; TRBD1 matches at 9 bases. The V gene's germline CDR1 is LNHDA and CDR2 SQIVND (reference sequence). This CDR3 has 17 residues. V shed 5 bases and J 2 bases; nucleotides not matched to a gene: 12. The CDR3 DNA is TGTGCCAGTAGTCGCTCCTCAACCGGGACAGGGAACTATGGCTACACCTTC. It translates to CASSRSSTGTGNYGYTF.

The V call is TRBV2, the J call TRBJ1-2, with TRBD1 identical over 9 bases. Per germline, CDR1 SNHLY and CDR2 FYNNEI. V shed 6 bases, J shed 8 bases, and the junction held 10 bases outside the gene matches. The CDR3 totals 14 residues. The CDR3 region is CASRTGQGTGGYTF. In DNA, the CDR3 is TGTGCCAGCAGGACCGGACAGGGGACGGGGGGCTACACCTTC.

The chain combines TRBV14 with TRBJ2-3; 9 positions match TRBD1. V dropped 3 bases and J dropped 0; count of bases not matched to a gene: 7. Germline CDR1 is SGHDN and CDR2 is FVKESK. The CDR3 sequence is 17 residues long. The CDR3 reads CASSHSRGTGSTDTQYF. CDR3 nucleotide sequence: TGTGCCAGCAGCCACTCTCGCGGGACAGGGAGCACAGATACGCAGTATTTT.

The chain employs TRBV2 and TRBJ2-7, with D perhaps TRBD2 (6 bases). There are 16 residues in the CDR3. Deletions cut 5 bases from V and 3 bases from J, with 20 bases between. Germline V gene data show CDR1 as SNHLY and CDR2 as FYNNEI. Written as DNA, the CDR3 is TGTGCCAGCAGTATTCACAAACCGGGACTCAACTACGAGCAGTACTTC. The encoded protein is CASSIHKPGLNYEQYF.

The V call is TRBV12-2, the J call TRBJ2-2; TRBD2 is taken as the D call from the table, unchecked against the DNA. TRBV12-2 is noted as a pseudogene. This CDR3 contains 15 residues. CDR3 bases: TGTGCAAGTCGCTCAGGACTAGTGGAAAGTGGGGAGCTGTTTTTT. Its protein is CASRSGLVESGELFF.

The V gene is TRBV5-1, the J gene TRBJ2-7, with 7 positions matching TRBD1. The CDR3 contains 14 residues. The J segment lost 3 bases and the V segment lost 0 bases, leaving 3 bases of the junction unmatched. In germline, CDR1 is SGHRS, CDR2 YFSETQ. The CDR3 DNA is TGCGCCAGCAGCTTGGCCGGGACAGTCTACGAGCAGTACTTC. The encoded protein is CASSLAGTVYEQYF.

The chain carries TRBV5-1 and TRBJ2-1; 8 bases are a match to TRBD2. The CDR3 has 15 residues. V dropped 4 bases and J dropped 4; count of bases not matched to a gene: 7. Germline lookup yields CDR1 SGHRS and CDR2 YFSETQ. DNA for the CDR3: TGCGCCAGCAGCCTACGGGGGGGCGATTACAATGAGCAGTTCTTC. This codes for CASSLRGGDYNEQFF.

This chain links TRBV7-9 with TRBJ2-6; perhaps TRBD2 as D (5 bases). The germline V gene encodes CDR1 SEHNR and CDR2 FQNEAQ (reference sequence). The CDR3 is 18 amino acids. The V and J ends lost 1 base and 0 bases respectively, with 13 bases between them. The CDR3 DNA reads TGTGCCAGCAGCTTAGTCGGTAGCGCCACCTCTGGGGCCAACGTCCTGACTTTC. Residues: CASSLVGSATSGANVLTF.

The chain joins TRBV19 to TRBJ2-7; 10 nucleotides line up with TRBD1. The CDR3 contains 19 residues. From germline, CDR1 is LNHDA and CDR2 SQIVND (reference sequence). V shed 6 bases and J 2 bases; nucleotides not matched to a gene: 19. The DNA for the CDR3 is TGTGCCAGTAGCGGGTTACCGGGACAGGGGTCCAGCGGAGCCTACGAGCAGTACTTC. It codes for CASSGLPGQGSSGAYEQYF.

This clone was counted a few times. The CDR3 loop reads CASTTRWGANTEAFF. CDR3 nucleotides: TGTGCCAGCACCACCCGGTGGGGCGCGAACACTGAAGCTTTCTTT. J is TRBJ1-1 and V is TRBV2; possible D gene TRBD1, 5 bases. The CDR3 runs to 15 residues. The germline V and J ends were trimmed by 7 bases and 1 base, with 16 bases remaining between them. The V gene's germline CDR1 is SNHLY and CDR2 FYNNEI.

The gene calls are TRBV6-5 and TRBJ2-7; no firm D call. The CDR3 covers 15 residues. Germline-derived CDR1 and CDR2 are MNHEY and SVGAGI. Deletions cut 2 bases from V and 3 bases from J, with 14 bases between. The CDR3 region has the DNA TGTGCCAGCAGTTACGAGTCCCGCGGCCGCTACGAGCAGTACTTC. Translating it yields CASSYESRGRYEQYF.

The rearrangement joins TRBV6-5 to TRBJ2-3; a possible D gene is TRBD2 (6 bases). V lost 0 bases to trimming and J lost 9 bases, with 13 bases between them. The CDR3 spans 14 residues. The germline V gene has CDR1 MNHEY and CDR2 SVGAGI. The CDR3 coding sequence is TGTGCCAGCAGTTACTCCGGGGGACCGGAGACGCAGTATTTT. It is translated as CASSYSGGPETQYF.